This TCR beta chain was sequenced for a study of identical twins' blood T cells. The V and J ends lost 7 bases and 3 bases respectively, with 14 bases between them. Germline lookup yields CDR1 SQVTM and CDR2 ANQGSEA. This CDR3 has 13 residues. The donors were healthy female monozygous twins, three pairs in total. TCRdb recomputed calls from the 5' RACE reads with MiXCR, one row per CDR3 protein. The repertoire holds fewer than 450,000 distinct CDR3 sequences, 28% seen once, with roughly 5.5% in the top ten. The chain combines TRBV29-1 with TRBJ2-3, with D possibly being TRBD1 (5 bases). The clonotype originates from a woman aged 18 to 55 in good health. The sequencing sample was made of PBMCs. In DNA form, the CDR3 reads TGCAGCGCATTAGGACAAGGTACAGATACGCAGTATTTT. The encoded protein is CSALGQGTDTQYF.